The 24 T cell receptor beta chains in this list originate from one sample, sequenced in a study of blood T cell repertoires in COVID-19. Sequencing used immunoSEQ multiplex PCR; TCRdb keeps in-frame clones, though not all of them. The sample carries about 280,000 clones, about 86% recorded once. The sequencing sample was made of peripheral blood. All receptors come from a woman younger than 45 who had recovered from COVID-19.

This clone was detected once. The chain is built from TRBV28 and TRBJ1-3; D gene unclear. Trimming shortened V by 6 bases and J by 4 bases, and 7 bases separated the two germline ends. The CDR3 covers 12 residues. Germline assignment: CDR1 MDHEN and CDR2 SYDVKM. CDR3 sequence reads: CASRGAGNTIYF. Written as DNA, the CDR3 is TGTGCCAGCAGGGGAGCAGGAAACACCATATATTTT. Combining the CDR3 with reference TRBV28 and TRBJ1-3 gives the whole variable domain DVKVTQSSRYLVKRTGEKVFLECVQDMDHENMFWYRQDPGLGLRLIYFSYDVKMKEKGDIPEGYSVSREKKERFSLILESASTNQTSMYLCASRGAGNTIYFGEGSWLTVV.

The rearrangement uses TRBV25-1 and TRBJ2-2; TRBD1 agrees at 7 bases. V lost 5 bases, J lost 0 bases, and 9 bases stayed unmatched. This CDR3 comprises 17 residues. Germline-derived CDR1 and CDR2 are MGHDK and SYGVNS. The CDR3 DNA sequence: TGTGCCAGCAGTACCCACTCGACAGGGTCGAACACCGGGGAGCTGTTTTTT. Amino acid sequence: CASSTHSTGSNTGELFF. Together with reference TRBV25-1 and TRBJ2-2, the CDR3 gives the full variable domain: EADIYQTPRYLVIGTGKKITLECSQTMGHDKMYWYQQDPGMELHLIHYSYGVNSTEKGDLSSESTVSRIRTEHFPLTLESARPSHTSQYLCASSTHSTGSNTGELFFGEGSRLTVL.

The DNA of the CDR3 is TGTGCCAGCAGCCCCCGAGCTGGAGGGAACACCGGGGAGCTGTTTTTT. This encodes CASSPRAGGNTGELFF. V and J are TRBV7-3 and TRBJ2-2; D is perhaps TRBD2 (5 bases). Per germline, CDR1 SGHTA and CDR2 FQGTGA. The V gene lost 5 bases and the J gene lost 1 base, with 14 bases spanning the gap. There are 16 residues in the CDR3.

J is TRBJ1-4 and V is TRBV11-2; 8 nucleotides line up with TRBD1. The CDR3 totals 14 residues. Per the germline V gene, CDR1 is SGHAT and CDR2 is FQNNGV. Trimming cost V 5 bases and J 4 bases; bases outside gene matches: 3. CDR3 sequence (DNA): TGTGCCAGCAGCCCAGACAGGGGTAATGAAAAACTGTTTTTT. Translation: CASSPDRGNEKLFF.

This clone was observed once. The CDR3 sequence: CASSRTGRGDEKLFF. In DNA, the CDR3 is TGTGCCAGCAGCAGAACAGGGAGAGGCGATGAAAAACTGTTTTTT. The genes are TRBV7-9 and TRBJ1-4, with a weak D call TRBD1 (6 bases). Germline values: CDR1 SEHNR, CDR2 FQNEAQ (reference sequence). The CDR3 spans 15 residues. Trimming took off 5 bases at V and 6 bases at J, with 16 bases between the two ends.

The chain is built from TRBV12-3 or TRBV12-4 and TRBJ2-4; 9 nucleotides agree with TRBD1. This CDR3 is built from 12 residues. V shed 6 bases, J shed 13 bases, and the junction held 7 bases outside the gene matches. DNA for the CDR3: TGTGCCAGCAGGATCACAGGGGGCGCCCAGTACTTC. It codes for CASRITGGAQYF.

The chain uses TRBV30 and TRBJ2-2, with a possible D match to TRBD1 (5 bases). CDR3 length equals 15 residues. Germline assignment: CDR1 GTSNPN and CDR2 SVGIG (reference sequence). V was shortened by 1 base and J by 4 bases, with 13 bases between the two germline ends. In DNA form, the CDR3 reads TGTGCCTGGAGTGCTATTGACAGCCCCACCGGGGAGCTGTTTTTT. Protein product: CAWSAIDSPTGELFF.

The gene calls are TRBV7-6 and TRBJ2-1, with D possibly TRBD1 on 5 matching bases. V gave up 4 bases and J gave up 3 bases, with 16 bases separating them. From germline, CDR1 is SGHVS and CDR2 FNYEAQ. The CDR3 consists of 16 residues. The CDR3 protein is CASSSHIDSYYNEQFF. The CDR3 region has the DNA TGTGCCAGCAGCTCGCATATCGACAGTTACTACAATGAGCAGTTCTTC.

The chain carries TRBV30 and TRBJ1-1; D uncertain. The CDR3 totals 12 residues. The germline V and J ends were trimmed by 0 bases and 5 bases, with 7 bases remaining between them. CDR1 is GTSNPN and CDR2 is SVGIG in the germline V gene (reference sequence). CDR3 residues: CAWSVEETEAFF. CDR3 coding DNA: TGTGCCTGGAGTGTAGAGGAGACTGAAGCTTTCTTT.

The chain combines TRBV5-1 with TRBJ1-6; no clear D. This CDR3 region has 17 residues. Germline CDR1 reads SGHRS; CDR2 reads YFSETQ. The germline V and J ends were trimmed by 5 bases and 4 bases, with 19 bases remaining between them. As DNA, the CDR3 is TGCGCCAGCAGGACGACGGAGGGTAACCGTTATAATTCACCCCTCCACTTT. Its protein is CASRTTEGNRYNSPLHF. The entire variable domain, with the rest obtained from reference TRBV5-1 and TRBJ1-6, is as follows: KAGVTQTPRYLIKTRGQQVTLSCSPISGHRSVSWYQQTPGQGLQFLFEYFSETQRNKGNFPGRFSGRQFSNSRSEMNVSTLELGDSALYLCASRTTEGNRYNSPLHFGNGTRLTVT.

This clone was counted once. This chain links TRBV5-8 with TRBJ2-5; D is unresolved. Germline-derived CDR1 and CDR2 are SGHTS and YDEGEE. The V and J ends lost 1 base and 1 base respectively, with 8 bases between them. The CDR3 extends over 14 amino acids. This CDR3 is CASSLRAVQETQYF. The CDR3 DNA sequence: TGTGCCAGCAGCTTGCGCGCCGTCCAAGAGACCCAGTACTTC.

The CDR3 is CASSPRTDYGYTF. The CDR3, as DNA: TGCGCCAGCAGCCCCCGGACAGACTATGGCTACACCTTC. The chain uses TRBV4-1 and TRBJ1-2; possibly TRBD1 for D (6 bases). V was trimmed by 4 bases and J by 3 bases, leaving 9 bases between them. CDR1 is MGHRA and CDR2 is YSYEKL in the germline V gene. The CDR3 is 13 residues long.

The chain recombines TRBV7-2 with TRBJ2-5; a possible D gene is TRBD2 (6 bases). Germline loops: CDR1 SGHTA, CDR2 FQGNSA. CDR3 length: 16 residues. V lost 5 bases, J lost 2 bases, and 18 bases lay in between. DNA for the CDR3: TGTGCCAGCAGCCAGACCGCGCGGGGATGGCAAGAGACCCAGTACTTC. As protein: CASSQTARGWQETQYF.

The chain has TRBV2 and TRBJ2-5, with D tentatively TRBD2 (6 bases). V was clipped by 9 bases and J by 0 bases, with 11 bases between them. Germline V CDR1 and CDR2: SNHLY, FYNNEI. CDR3 size: 13 residues. The CDR3 coding sequence is TGTGCCAGTGTCCGGGACTACCAAGAGACCCAGTACTTC. It encodes CASVRDYQETQYF. Full variable domain (remainder filled in from reference TRBV2 and TRBJ2-5): EPEVTQTPSHQVTQMGQEVILRCVPISNHLYFYWYRQILGQKVEFLVSFYNNEISEKSEIFDDQFSVERPDGSNFTLKIRSTKLEDSAMYFCASVRDYQETQYFGPGTRLLVL.

The rearrangement joins TRBV24-1 to TRBJ1-1, with D tentatively TRBD1 (5 bases). Looked up from germline, CDR1 is KGHDR and CDR2 is SFDVKD. This CDR3 has 12 residues. The V and J ends lost 1 base and 11 bases respectively, with 10 bases between them. The CDR3 nucleotides are TGTGCCACCAGTGATTTTACGGGGGAGGCTTTCTTT. Translated: CATSDFTGEAFF.

The chain carries TRBV28 and TRBJ2-7, with 7 bases that match TRBD1. The ends lost 6 bases at V and 2 bases at J; junction bases unmatched: 10. CDR1 is MDHEN, CDR2 SYDVKM, per germline. The CDR3 extends over 15 amino acids. CDR3 DNA sequence: TGTGCCAGCAGCACCGCAGGGGGACAGACCTACGAGCAGTACTTC. Amino acids: CASSTAGGQTYEQYF.

The CDR3 region is CASSVGRGQSTDTQYF. In nucleotides, the CDR3 is TGTGCCAGCAGCGTAGGCAGGGGACAGAGCACAGATACGCAGTATTTT. The J gene is TRBJ2-3, the V gene TRBV9; TRBD1 matches 7 bases. The CDR3 is 16 amino acids. Germline V gene sequence: CDR1 SGDLS, CDR2 YYNGEE. With V trimmed by 0 bases and J by 0 bases, 4 bases remained unmatched.

The chain couples TRBV5-1 to TRBJ1-2; the match to TRBD1 covers 7 bases. V lost 5 bases, J lost 7 bases, and 14 bases stayed unmatched. Germline V lookup: CDR1 SGHRS, CDR2 YFSETQ. There are 15 residues in the CDR3. The CDR3 DNA follows: TGCGCCAGCAGTCTGTCAGGGGGAGAGAAGTTTGGCTACACCTTC. This translates into CASSLSGGEKFGYTF.

This clone turned up a few times. The rearrangement uses TRBV28 and TRBJ2-3, with D possibly TRBD2 on 5 matching bases. CDR1 and CDR2 (germline): MDHEN, SYDVKM. The germline V and J ends were trimmed by 6 bases and 5 bases, with 15 bases remaining between them. This CDR3 spans 14 amino acids. Here the CDR3 DNA reads TGTGCCAGCAGACGACTATTGCCCGGAGATACGCAGTATTTT. This gives the protein CASRRLLPGDTQYF.

The rearrangement links TRBV14 to TRBJ2-1; TRBD1 agrees at 7 bases. Per the germline V gene, CDR1 is SGHDN and CDR2 is FVKESK. V was pared by 2 bases and J by 2 bases, with 6 bases of the junction left unmatched. CDR3 size: 16 residues. CDR3 DNA: TGTGCCAGCAGCCAACCGACAGGGAAGGCCTACAATGAGCAGTTCTTC. This encodes CASSQPTGKAYNEQFF.

This clone was picked up one time. V gene TRBV27 combines with J gene TRBJ2-7; no clear D gene. With 0 bases removed from V and 0 bases from J, the gap between germline ends came to 6 bases. The CDR3 has 14 residues. Germline CDR1 is MNHEY and CDR2 is SMNVEV (reference sequence). Written as DNA, the CDR3 is TGTGCCAGCAGTTTATCCAGAAGCTCCTACGAGCAGTACTTC. It encodes CASSLSRSSYEQYF.

The chain employs TRBV29-1 and TRBJ2-5, with TRBD2 matching 8 bases. Per germline, CDR1 SQVTM and CDR2 ANQGSEA. The V segment lost 4 bases and the J segment 1 base; nucleotides outside the gene matches: 14. The CDR3 is 17 amino acids. For the CDR3, the DNA is TGCAGCGTTGTAGGAGGGTACGAGCGGGAGATCCAAGAGACCCAGTACTTC. This codes for CSVVGGYEREIQETQYF.

V and J are TRBV5-4 and TRBJ1-2, with D uncertain. This CDR3 spans 14 amino acids. Germline lookup yields CDR1 SGHNT and CDR2 YYREEE (reference sequence). The V end lost 0 bases, the J end lost 2 bases, and 8 bases lay between the germline ends. The CDR3: CASSLDWQNYGYTF. In nucleotides, the CDR3 is TGTGCCAGCAGCTTGGATTGGCAGAACTATGGCTACACCTTC.

The chain combines TRBV10-3 with TRBJ2-6; no clear D. Germline CDR1 and CDR2: ENHRY and SYGVKD. Trimming removed 4 bases at V and 0 bases at J, with 10 bases between. There are 16 residues in the CDR3. CDR3 sequence reads: CAISGGRNSGANVLTF. CDR3 nucleotide sequence: TGTGCCATCAGTGGCGGAAGGAACTCTGGGGCCAACGTCCTGACTTTC.